This is a list of T cell receptor beta chains from one sample in a study of blood T cell repertoires in COVID-19. Sequencing used immunoSEQ multiplex PCR; TCRdb keeps in-frame clones, though not all of them. The sample lists 200,000 to 300,000 clones, around 87% occurring once. The sequenced sample was peripheral blood. The receptors here all came from a woman in her thirties or forties who had recovered from COVID-19. The CDR3 runs from the conserved cysteine through the conserved F or W. The order of the fields is V gene, clone size, J gene, D gene, CDR3 DNA, CDR3 protein. The D gene is left open where the match is weak. Only some rows state a clone size, as once, few, many or a class for expanded clones.

V gene: TRBV19
clone size: NA
J gene: TRBJ2-7
D gene: NA
CDR3 DNA: TGTGCCAGTAGTCCAATGTCAGGGGAACCCTACGAGCAGTACTTC
CDR3 protein: CASSPMSGEPYEQYF

V gene: TRBV7-8
clone size: few
J gene: TRBJ1-1
D gene: NA
CDR3 DNA: TGTGCCACCCGGGGCAGGGGGAACACTGAAGCTTTCTTT
CDR3 protein: CATRGRGNTEAFF

V gene: TRBV5-1
clone size: NA
J gene: TRBJ2-3
D gene: NA
CDR3 DNA: TGCGCCAGCAGCTCCTGGGCCCACACAGATACGCAGTATTTT
CDR3 protein: CASSSWAHTDTQYF

V gene: TRBV12-3/TRBV12-4
clone size: NA
J gene: TRBJ1-3
D gene: TRBD1
CDR3 DNA: TGTGCCAGCAGCGACAGGGCTGGAAACACCATATATTTT
CDR3 protein: CASSDRAGNTIYF

V gene: TRBV5-6
clone size: NA
J gene: TRBJ1-1
D gene: NA
CDR3 DNA: TGTGCCAGCAGCTTGGGGAAAGGTCGGGGTACTGAAGCTTTCTTT
CDR3 protein: CASSLGKGRGTEAFF

V gene: TRBV5-1
clone size: NA
J gene: TRBJ2-1
D gene: TRBD1
CDR3 DNA: TGCGCCAGCAGCTTCTGGGACAGGGGAGAGCAGTTCTTC
CDR3 protein: CASSFWDRGEQFF

V gene: TRBV7-2
clone size: NA
J gene: TRBJ2-2
D gene: NA
CDR3 DNA: TGTGCCAGCAGCTTAGTCGTCGGCACCGGGGAGCTGTTTTTT
CDR3 protein: CASSLVVGTGELFF

V gene: TRBV11-1
clone size: NA
J gene: TRBJ2-2
D gene: TRBD1
CDR3 DNA: TGTGCCAGCAGCTTCCGGACAGGAAGCGGCGGGGAGCTGTTTTTT
CDR3 protein: CASSFRTGSGGELFF

V gene: TRBV5-4
clone size: NA
J gene: TRBJ2-5
D gene: TRBD2
CDR3 DNA: TGTGCCAGCAGTCCGACTAGCGGCGTTTACCAAGAGACCCAGTACTTC
CDR3 protein: CASSPTSGVYQETQYF

V gene: TRBV29-1
clone size: NA
J gene: TRBJ1-3
D gene: NA
CDR3 DNA: TGCAGCGTTGCCACAGGCGACACCATATATTTT
CDR3 protein: CSVATGDTIYF

V gene: TRBV27
clone size: NA
J gene: TRBJ1-2
D gene: TRBD1
CDR3 DNA: TGTGCCAGCAGTCCCGACAGGGGTTGGGGCTATGGCTACACCTTC
CDR3 protein: CASSPDRGWGYGYTF

V gene: TRBV5-6
clone size: NA
J gene: TRBJ1-2
D gene: NA
CDR3 DNA: TGTGCCAGCAGCCACGTAAGGGCCGGGGTTGGCTACACCTTC
CDR3 protein: CASSHVRAGVGYTF

V gene: TRBV7-9
clone size: NA
J gene: TRBJ1-6
D gene: TRBD1
CDR3 DNA: TGTGCCAGCAGCTACGCCGCCCCGGGACAGGAGAATTCACCCCTCCACTTT
CDR3 protein: CASSYAAPGQENSPLHF

V gene: TRBV10-3
clone size: once
J gene: TRBJ1-5
D gene: TRBD1
CDR3 DNA: TGTGCCATCAGTGAGTCGACAGGGGTCGGGCAGCCCCAGCATTTT
CDR3 protein: CAISESTGVGQPQHF

V gene: TRBV30
clone size: NA
J gene: TRBJ2-7
D gene: NA
CDR3 DNA: TGTGCCGGCGGGTACTACGAGCAGTACTTC
CDR3 protein: CAGGYYEQYF